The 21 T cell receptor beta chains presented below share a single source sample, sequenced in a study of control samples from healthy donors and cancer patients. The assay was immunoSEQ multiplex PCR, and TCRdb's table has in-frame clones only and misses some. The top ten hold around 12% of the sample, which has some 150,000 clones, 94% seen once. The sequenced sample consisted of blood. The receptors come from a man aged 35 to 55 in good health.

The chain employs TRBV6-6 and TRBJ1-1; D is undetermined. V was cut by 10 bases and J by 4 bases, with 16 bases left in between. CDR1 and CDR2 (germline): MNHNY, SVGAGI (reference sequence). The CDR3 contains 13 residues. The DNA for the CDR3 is TGTGCCACGAGAGACGGGGAGGGCACTGAAGCTTTCTTT. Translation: CATRDGEGTEAFF.

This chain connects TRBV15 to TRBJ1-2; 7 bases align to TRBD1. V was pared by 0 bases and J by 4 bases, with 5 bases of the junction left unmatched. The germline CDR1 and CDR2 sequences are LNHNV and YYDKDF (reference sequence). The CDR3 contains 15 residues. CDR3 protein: CATSRDRGHIYGYTF. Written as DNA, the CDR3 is TGTGCCACCAGCAGAGATAGGGGGCACATCTATGGCTACACCTTC.

The CDR3 spells CASSLELALSYEQYF. Written as DNA, the CDR3 is TGTGCCAGCAGCTTAGAACTAGCACTATCCTACGAGCAGTACTTC. The chain employs TRBV11-2 and TRBJ2-7; D possibly corresponds to TRBD2 (6 bases). V lost 0 bases and J lost 1, with 10 bases in between. Looked up from germline, CDR1 is SGHAT and CDR2 is FQNNGV. The CDR3 has 15 residues.

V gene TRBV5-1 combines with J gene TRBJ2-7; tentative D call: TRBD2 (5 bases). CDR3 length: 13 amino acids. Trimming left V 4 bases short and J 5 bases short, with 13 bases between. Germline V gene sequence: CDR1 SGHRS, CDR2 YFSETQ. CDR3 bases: TGCGCCAGCAGCGTCGAGGGAATCGACGAGCAGTACTTC. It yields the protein CASSVEGIDEQYF. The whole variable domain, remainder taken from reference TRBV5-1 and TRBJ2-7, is KAGVTQTPRYLIKTRGQQVTLSCSPISGHRSVSWYQQTPGQGLQFLFEYFSETQRNKGNFPGRFSGRQFSNSRSEMNVSTLELGDSALYLCASSVEGIDEQYFGPGTRLTVT.

DNA of the CDR3: TGTGCCAGCAGGACTACCGGGACAGGGGTCGATTCACCCCTCCACTTT. Its translation is CASRTTGTGVDSPLHF. This sequence joins TRBV25-1 and TRBJ1-6; 10 bases are a match to TRBD1. The junction had 10 bases not matched to a gene; V was cut back by 6 bases and J by 8 bases. The CDR3 length is 16 residues. Germline V gives CDR1 MGHDK, CDR2 SYGVNS.

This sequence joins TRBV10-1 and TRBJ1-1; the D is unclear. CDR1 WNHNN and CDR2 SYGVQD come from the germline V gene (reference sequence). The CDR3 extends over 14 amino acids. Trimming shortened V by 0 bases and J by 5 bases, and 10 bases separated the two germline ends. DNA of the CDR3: TGCGCCAGCAGTGAGTCTGGGCGGAATACTGAAGCTTTCTTT. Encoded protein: CASSESGRNTEAFF.

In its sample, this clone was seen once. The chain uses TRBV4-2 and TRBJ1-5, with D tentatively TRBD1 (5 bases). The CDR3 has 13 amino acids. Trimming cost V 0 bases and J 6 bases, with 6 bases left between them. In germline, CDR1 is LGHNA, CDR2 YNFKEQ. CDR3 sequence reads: CASSQEGVQPQHF. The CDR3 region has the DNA TGTGCCAGCAGCCAAGAAGGGGTTCAGCCCCAGCATTTT.

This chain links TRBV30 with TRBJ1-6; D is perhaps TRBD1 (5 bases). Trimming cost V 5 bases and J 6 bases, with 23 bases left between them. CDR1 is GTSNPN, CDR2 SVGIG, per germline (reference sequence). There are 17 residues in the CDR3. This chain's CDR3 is CAWHHGTPTGGNSPLHF. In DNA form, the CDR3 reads TGTGCCTGGCACCATGGGACCCCCACGGGCGGTAATTCACCCCTCCACTTT. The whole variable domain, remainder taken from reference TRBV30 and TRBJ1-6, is SQTIHQWPATLVQPVGSPLSLECTVEGTSNPNLYWYRQAAGRGLQLLFYSVGIGQISSEVPQNLSASRPQDRQFILSSKKLLLSDSGFYLCAWHHGTPTGGNSPLHFGNGTRLTVT.

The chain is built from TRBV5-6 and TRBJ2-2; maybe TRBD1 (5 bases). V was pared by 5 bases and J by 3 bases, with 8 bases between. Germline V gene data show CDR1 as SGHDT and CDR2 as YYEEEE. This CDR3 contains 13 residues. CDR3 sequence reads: CASRATDTGELFF. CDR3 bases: TGTGCCAGCAGGGCGACAGACACCGGGGAGCTGTTTTTT.

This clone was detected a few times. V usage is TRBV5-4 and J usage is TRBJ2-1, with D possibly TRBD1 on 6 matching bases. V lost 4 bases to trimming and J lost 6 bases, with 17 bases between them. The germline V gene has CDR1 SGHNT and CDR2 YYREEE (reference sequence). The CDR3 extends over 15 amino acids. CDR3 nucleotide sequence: TGTGCCAGCAGCCTCTATCAGGGGAGAGGCAATGAGCAGTTCTTC. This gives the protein CASSLYQGRGNEQFF.

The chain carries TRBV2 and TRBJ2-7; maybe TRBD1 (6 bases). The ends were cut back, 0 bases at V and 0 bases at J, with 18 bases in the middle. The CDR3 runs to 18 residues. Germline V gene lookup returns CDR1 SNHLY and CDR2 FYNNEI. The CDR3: CASSEAGFLGQSSYEQYF. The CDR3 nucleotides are TGTGCCAGCAGTGAAGCGGGATTCCTAGGACAGAGCTCCTACGAGCAGTACTTC.

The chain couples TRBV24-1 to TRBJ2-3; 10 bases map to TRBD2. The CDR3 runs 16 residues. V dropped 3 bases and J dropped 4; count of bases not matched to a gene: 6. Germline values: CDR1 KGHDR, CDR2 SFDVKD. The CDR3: CATSDPAGGGADTQYF. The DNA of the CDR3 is TGTGCCACCAGTGATCCAGCGGGAGGGGGAGCAGATACGCAGTATTTT.

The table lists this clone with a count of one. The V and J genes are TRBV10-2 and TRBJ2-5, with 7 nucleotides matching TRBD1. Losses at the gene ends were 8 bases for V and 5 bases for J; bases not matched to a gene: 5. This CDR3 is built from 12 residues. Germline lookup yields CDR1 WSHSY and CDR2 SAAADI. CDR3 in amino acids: CASVDRAETQYF. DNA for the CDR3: TGCGCCAGCGTCGACAGGGCCGAGACCCAGTACTTC.

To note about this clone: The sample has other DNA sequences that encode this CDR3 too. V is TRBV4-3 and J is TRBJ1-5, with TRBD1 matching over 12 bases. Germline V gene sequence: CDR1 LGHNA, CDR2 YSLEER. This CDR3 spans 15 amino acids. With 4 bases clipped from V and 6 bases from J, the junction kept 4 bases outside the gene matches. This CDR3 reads CASSPGTGGIQPQHF. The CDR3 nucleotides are TGCGCCAGCAGCCCCGGGACAGGGGGCATTCAGCCCCAGCATTTT.

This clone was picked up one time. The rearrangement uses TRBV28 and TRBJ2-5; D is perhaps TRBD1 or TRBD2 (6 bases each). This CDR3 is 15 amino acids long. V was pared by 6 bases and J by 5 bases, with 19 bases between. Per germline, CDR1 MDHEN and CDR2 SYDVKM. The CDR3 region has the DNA TGTGCCAGCAGCGAAACAGGGAGGATTGGGGAGACCCAGTACTTC. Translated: CASSETGRIGETQYF.

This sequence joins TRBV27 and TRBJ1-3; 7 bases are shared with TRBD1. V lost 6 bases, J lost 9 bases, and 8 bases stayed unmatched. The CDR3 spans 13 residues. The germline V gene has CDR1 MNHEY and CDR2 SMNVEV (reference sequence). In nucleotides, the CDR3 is TGTGCCAGCAGGCGACAGGGTGCTGGCACCATATATTTT. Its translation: CASRRQGAGTIYF.

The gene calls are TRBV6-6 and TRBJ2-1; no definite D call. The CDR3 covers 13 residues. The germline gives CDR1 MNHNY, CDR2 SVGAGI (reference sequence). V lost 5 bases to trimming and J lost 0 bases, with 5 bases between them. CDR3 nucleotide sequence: TGTGCCAGCAGTCCGAGCTCCTACAATGAGCAGTTCTTC. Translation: CASSPSSYNEQFF.

CDR3 bases: TGTGCCAGCAGTGAAGGCGGACTACAGACCTCCTACGAGCAGTACTTC. Residues: CASSEGGLQTSYEQYF. This sequence joins TRBV6-1 and TRBJ2-7; possible D gene TRBD2, 6 bases. The V end lost 1 base, the J end lost 0 bases, and 13 bases lay between the germline ends. Germline V gene sequence: CDR1 MNHNS, CDR2 SASEGT. This CDR3 region has 16 residues.

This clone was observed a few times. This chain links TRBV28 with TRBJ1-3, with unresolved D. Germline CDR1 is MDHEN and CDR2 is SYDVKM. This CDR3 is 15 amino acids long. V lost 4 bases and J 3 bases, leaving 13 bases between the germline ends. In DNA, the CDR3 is TGTGCCAGCAGTTCAACCTTATGGCGTGGAAACACCATATATTTT. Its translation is CASSSTLWRGNTIYF.

In nucleotides, the CDR3 is TGTGCCAGCAGCCGCAGTCAGGGCAGGGTTTTGAACACTGAAGCTTTCTTT. Its translation: CASSRSQGRVLNTEAFF. The rearrangement joins TRBV3-1 (or the pseudogene TRBV3-2) to TRBJ1-1, with a weak D call TRBD1 (5 bases). This CDR3 contains 17 residues. The germline gives CDR1 LGHDT, CDR2 YNNKEL (reference sequence). V was cut by 4 bases and J by 0 bases, with 18 bases left in between.

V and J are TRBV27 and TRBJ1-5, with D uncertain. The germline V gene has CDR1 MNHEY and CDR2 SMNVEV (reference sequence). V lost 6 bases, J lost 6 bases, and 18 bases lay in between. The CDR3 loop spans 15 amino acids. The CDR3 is CASSYGPPSGQPQHF. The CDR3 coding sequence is TGTGCCAGCAGCTACGGCCCACCTTCGGGTCAGCCCCAGCATTTT.